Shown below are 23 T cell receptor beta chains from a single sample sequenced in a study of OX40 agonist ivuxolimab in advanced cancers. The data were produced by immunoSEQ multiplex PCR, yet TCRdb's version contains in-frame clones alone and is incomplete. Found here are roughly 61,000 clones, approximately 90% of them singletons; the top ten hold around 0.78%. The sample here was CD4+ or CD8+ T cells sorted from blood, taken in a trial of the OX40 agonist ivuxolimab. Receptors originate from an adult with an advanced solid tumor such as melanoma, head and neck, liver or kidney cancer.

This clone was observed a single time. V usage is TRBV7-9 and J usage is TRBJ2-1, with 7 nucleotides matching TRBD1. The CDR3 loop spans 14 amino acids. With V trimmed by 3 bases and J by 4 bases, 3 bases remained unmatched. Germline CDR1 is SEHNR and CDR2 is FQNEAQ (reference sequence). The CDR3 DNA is TGTGCCAGCAGCTTTGAGGGACAGTACAATGAGCAGTTCTTC. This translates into CASSFEGQYNEQFF.

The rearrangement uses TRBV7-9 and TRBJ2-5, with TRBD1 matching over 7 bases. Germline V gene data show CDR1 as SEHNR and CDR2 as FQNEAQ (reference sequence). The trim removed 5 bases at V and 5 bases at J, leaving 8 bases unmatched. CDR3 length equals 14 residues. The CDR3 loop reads CASSAGQAAETQYF. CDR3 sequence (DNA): TGTGCCAGCAGCGCAGGACAGGCCGCGGAGACCCAGTACTTC. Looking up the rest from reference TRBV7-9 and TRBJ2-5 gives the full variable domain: DTGVSQNPRHKITKRGQNVTFRCDPISEHNRLYWYRQTLGQGPEFLTYFQNEAQLEKSRLLSDRFSAERPKGSFSTLEIQRTEQGDSAMYLCASSAGQAAETQYFGPGTRLLVL.

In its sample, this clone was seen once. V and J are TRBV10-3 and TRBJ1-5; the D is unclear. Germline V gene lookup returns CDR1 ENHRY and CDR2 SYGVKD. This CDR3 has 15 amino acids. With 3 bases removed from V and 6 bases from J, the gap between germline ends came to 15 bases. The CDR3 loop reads CAISEGRGRGQPQHF. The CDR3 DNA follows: TGTGCCATCAGTGAAGGGCGGGGAAGAGGTCAGCCCCAGCATTTT.

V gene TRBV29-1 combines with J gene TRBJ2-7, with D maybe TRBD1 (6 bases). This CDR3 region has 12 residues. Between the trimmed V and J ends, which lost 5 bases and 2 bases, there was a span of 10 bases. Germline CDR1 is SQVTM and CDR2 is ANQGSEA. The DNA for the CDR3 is TGCAGCGTTCAATACAGGGCCTACGAGCAGTACTTC. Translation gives CSVQYRAYEQYF.

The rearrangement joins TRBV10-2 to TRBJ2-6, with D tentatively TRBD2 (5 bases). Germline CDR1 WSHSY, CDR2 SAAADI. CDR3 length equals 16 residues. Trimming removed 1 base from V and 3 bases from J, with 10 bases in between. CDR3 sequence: CASSEWTDFGANVLTF. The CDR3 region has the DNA TGCGCCAGCAGTGAGTGGACGGACTTTGGGGCCAACGTCCTGACTTTC.

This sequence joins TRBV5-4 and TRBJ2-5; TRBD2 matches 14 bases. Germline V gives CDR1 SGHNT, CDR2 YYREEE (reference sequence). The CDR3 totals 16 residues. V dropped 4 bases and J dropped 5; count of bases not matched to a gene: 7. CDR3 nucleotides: TGTGCCAGCAGCCTCGGGACTAGCGGGAGAGGGGAGACCCAGTACTTC. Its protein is CASSLGTSGRGETQYF.

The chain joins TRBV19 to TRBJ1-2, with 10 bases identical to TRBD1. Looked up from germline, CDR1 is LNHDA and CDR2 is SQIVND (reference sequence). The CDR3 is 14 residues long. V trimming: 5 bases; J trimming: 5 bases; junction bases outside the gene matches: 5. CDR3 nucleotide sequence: TGTGCCAGTAGTCCGGACAGGGGGAGGTATGGCTACACCTTC. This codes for CASSPDRGRYGYTF.

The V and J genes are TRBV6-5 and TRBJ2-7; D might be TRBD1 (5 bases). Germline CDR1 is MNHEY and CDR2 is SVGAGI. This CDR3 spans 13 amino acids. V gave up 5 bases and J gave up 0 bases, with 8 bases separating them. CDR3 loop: CASSEGHSYEQYF. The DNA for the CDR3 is TGTGCCAGCAGTGAAGGACACTCCTACGAGCAGTACTTC.

As DNA, the CDR3 is TGTGCCAGCAGCGTAGGGCACAACAGCAATCAGCCCCAGCATTTT. This encodes CASSVGHNSNQPQHF. The chain employs TRBV9 and TRBJ1-5; D not certain. The CDR3 runs 15 residues. Germline V gene data show CDR1 as SGDLS and CDR2 as YYNGEE. The ends were cut back, 0 bases at V and 1 base at J, with 8 bases in the middle. Filled out from reference TRBV9 and TRBJ1-5, the complete variable domain reads DSGVTQTPKHLITATGQRVTLRCSPRSGDLSVYWYQQSLDQGLQFLIQYYNGEERAKGNILERFSAQQFPDLHSELNLSSLELGDSALYFCASSVGHNSNQPQHFGDGTRLSIL.

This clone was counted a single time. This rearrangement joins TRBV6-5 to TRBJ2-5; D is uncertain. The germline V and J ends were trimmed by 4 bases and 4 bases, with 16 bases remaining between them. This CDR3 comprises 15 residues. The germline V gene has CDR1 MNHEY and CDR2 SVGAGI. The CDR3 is CASSSNGVGRETQYF. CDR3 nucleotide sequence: TGTGCCAGCAGTTCAAATGGGGTGGGTAGAGAGACCCAGTACTTC.

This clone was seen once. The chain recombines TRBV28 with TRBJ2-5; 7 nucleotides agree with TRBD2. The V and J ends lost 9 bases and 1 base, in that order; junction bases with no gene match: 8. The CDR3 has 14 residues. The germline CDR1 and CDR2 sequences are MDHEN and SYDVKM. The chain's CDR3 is CASSGTTLQETQYF. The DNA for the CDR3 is TGTGCCAGTTCCGGGACTACTCTCCAAGAGACCCAGTACTTC.

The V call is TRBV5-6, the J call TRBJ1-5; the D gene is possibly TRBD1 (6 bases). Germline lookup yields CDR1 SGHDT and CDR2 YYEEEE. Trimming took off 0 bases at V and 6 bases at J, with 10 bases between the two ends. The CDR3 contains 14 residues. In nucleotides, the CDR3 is TGTGCCAGCAGCTTGGGTCAGGGGAGTCAGCCCCAGCATTTT. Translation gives CASSLGQGSQPQHF.

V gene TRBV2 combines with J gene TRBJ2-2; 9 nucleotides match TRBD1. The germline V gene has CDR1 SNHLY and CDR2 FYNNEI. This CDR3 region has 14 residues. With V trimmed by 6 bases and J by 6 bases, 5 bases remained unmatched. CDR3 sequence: CASRQGALAGELFF. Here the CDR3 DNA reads TGTGCCAGCAGACAGGGGGCGCTTGCCGGGGAGCTGTTTTTT.

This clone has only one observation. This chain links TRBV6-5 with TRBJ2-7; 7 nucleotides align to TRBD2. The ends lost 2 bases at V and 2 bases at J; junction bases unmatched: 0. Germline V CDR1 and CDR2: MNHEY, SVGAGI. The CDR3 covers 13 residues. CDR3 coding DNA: TGTGCCAGCAGTTACGGGAGGGCCTACGAGCAGTACTTC. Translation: CASSYGRAYEQYF.

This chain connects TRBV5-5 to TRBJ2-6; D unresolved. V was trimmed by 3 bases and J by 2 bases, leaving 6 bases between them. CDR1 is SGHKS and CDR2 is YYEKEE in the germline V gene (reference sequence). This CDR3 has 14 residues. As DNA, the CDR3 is TGTGCCAGCAGCTCCCCAACTGGGGCCAACGTCCTGACTTTC. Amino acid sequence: CASSSPTGANVLTF.

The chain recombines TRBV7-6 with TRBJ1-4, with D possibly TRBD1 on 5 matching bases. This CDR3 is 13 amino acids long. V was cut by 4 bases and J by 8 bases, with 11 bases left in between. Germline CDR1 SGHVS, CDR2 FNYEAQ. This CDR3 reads CASSWGGGEKLFF. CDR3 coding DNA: TGTGCCAGCAGCTGGGGGGGAGGGGAAAAACTGTTTTTT.

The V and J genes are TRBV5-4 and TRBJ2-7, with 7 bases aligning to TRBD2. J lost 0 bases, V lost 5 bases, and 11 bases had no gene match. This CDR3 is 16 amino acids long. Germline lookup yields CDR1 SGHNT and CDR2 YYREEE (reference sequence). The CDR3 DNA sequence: TGTGCCAGCAGTCCTAGACTAGCAGCAAGCTCCTACGAGCAGTACTTC. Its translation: CASSPRLAASSYEQYF.

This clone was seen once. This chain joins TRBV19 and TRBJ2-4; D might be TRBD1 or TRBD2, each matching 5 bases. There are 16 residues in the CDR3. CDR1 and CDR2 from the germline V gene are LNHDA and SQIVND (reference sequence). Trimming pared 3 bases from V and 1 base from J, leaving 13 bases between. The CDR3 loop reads CASSMGRWGAKNIQYF. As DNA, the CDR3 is TGTGCCAGTAGTATGGGTCGCTGGGGGGCCAAAAACATTCAGTACTTC.

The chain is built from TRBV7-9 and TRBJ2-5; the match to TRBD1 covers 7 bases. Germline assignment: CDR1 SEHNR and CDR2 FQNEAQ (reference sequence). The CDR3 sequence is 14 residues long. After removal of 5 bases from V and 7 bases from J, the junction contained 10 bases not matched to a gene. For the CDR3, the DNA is TGTGCCAGCAGCGCGGACAGGCTGGGGGTGACCCAGTACTTC. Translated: CASSADRLGVTQYF.

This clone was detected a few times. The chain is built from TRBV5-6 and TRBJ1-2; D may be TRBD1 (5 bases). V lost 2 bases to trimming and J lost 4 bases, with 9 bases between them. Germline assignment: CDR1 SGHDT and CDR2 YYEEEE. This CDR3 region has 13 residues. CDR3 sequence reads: CASSFQDIYGYTF. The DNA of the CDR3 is TGTGCCAGCAGCTTCCAGGACATCTATGGCTACACCTTC.

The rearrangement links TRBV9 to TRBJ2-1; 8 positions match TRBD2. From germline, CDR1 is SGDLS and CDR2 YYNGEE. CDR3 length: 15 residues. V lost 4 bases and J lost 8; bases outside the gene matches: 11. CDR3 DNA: TGTGCCAGCAGCCCGACACCGGGGGGGCCACATGAGCAGTTCTTC. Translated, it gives CASSPTPGGPHEQFF.

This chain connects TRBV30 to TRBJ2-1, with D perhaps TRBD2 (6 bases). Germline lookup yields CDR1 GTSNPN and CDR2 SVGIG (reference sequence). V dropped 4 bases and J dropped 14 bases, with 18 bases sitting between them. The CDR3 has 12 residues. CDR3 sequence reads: CAWIRVGGVEFF. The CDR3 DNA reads TGTGCCTGGATCCGGGTGGGAGGAGTGGAGTTCTTC.

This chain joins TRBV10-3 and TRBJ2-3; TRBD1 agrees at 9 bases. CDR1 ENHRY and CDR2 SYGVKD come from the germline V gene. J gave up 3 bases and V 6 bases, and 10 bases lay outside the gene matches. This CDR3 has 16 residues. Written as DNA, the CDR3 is TGTGCCATCAGCAAAGCCGACAGGGGGACGACAGATACGCAGTATTTT. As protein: CAISKADRGTTDTQYF.